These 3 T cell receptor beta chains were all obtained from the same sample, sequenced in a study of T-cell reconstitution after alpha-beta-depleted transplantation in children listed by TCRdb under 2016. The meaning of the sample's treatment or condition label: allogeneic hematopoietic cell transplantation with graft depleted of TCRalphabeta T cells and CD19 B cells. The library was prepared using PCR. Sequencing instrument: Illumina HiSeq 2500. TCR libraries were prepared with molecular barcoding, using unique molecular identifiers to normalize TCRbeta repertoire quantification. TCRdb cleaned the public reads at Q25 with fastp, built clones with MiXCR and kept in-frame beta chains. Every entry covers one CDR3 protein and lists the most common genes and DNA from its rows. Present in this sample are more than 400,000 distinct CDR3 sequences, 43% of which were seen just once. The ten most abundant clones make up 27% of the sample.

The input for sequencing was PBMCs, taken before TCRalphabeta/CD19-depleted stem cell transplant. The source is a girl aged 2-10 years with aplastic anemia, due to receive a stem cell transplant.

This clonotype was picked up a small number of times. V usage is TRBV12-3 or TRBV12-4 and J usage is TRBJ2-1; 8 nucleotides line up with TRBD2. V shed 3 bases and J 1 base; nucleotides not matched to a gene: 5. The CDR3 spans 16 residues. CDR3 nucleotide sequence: TGTGCCAGCAGTTTGTCTAGCGGGTTTTCCTACAATGAGCAGTTCTTC. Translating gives CASSLSSGFSYNEQFF.

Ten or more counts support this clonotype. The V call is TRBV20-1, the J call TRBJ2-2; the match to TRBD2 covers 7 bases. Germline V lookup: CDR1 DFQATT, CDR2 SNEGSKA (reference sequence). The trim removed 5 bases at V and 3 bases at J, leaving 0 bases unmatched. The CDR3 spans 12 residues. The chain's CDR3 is CSAGRDTGELFF. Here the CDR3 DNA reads TGCAGTGCTGGGAGGGACACCGGGGAGCTGTTTTTT.

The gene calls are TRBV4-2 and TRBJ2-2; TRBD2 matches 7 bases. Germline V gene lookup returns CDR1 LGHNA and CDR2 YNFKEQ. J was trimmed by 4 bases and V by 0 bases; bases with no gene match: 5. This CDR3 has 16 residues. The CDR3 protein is CASSQDLGGSTGELFF. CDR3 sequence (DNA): TGTGCCAGCAGCCAAGATCTGGGAGGGAGCACCGGGGAGCTGTTTTTT.